Each of the 17 T cell receptor beta chains below was sequenced from the same sample in a study of CD8 T cells in ankylosing spondylitis. Each CDR3 protein is one row after TCRdb ran MiXCR on the 5' RACE reads. The sample lists roughly 30,000 distinct CDR3 sequences; around 30% were seen once. The source material was synovial fluid, either unsorted or a sorted T cell fraction (not recorded which). The receptors were gathered from a male donor with ankylosing spondylitis.

This clonotype was seen a handful of times. The V and J genes are TRBV13 and TRBJ2-3; unclear D gene. The length of the CDR3 is 12 residues. V dropped 5 bases and J dropped 0 bases, with 3 bases sitting between them. Germline CDR1 PRHDT, CDR2 FYEKMQ (reference sequence). The CDR3 here is CASSISTDTQYF. DNA for the CDR3: TGTGCCAGCAGCATAAGCACAGATACGCAGTATTTT. The variable domain in full, completed from reference TRBV13 and TRBJ2-3, reads AAGVIQSPRHLIKEKRETATLKCYPIPRHDTVYWYQQGPGQDPQFLISFYEKMQSDKGSIPDRFSAQQFSDYHSELNMSSLELGDSALYFCASSISTDTQYFGPGTRLTVL.

There are many counts of this clonotype. V and J are TRBV11-2 and TRBJ2-1; 12 nucleotides match TRBD2. The CDR3 contains 15 residues. After removal of 7 bases from V and 5 bases from J, the junction contained 6 bases not matched to a gene. Germline V gene lookup returns CDR1 SGHAT and CDR2 FQNNGV. CDR3 nucleotides: TGTGCCAGCAAATTACTAGCGGGAGGTGACAATGAGCAGTTCTTC. Its translation: CASKLLAGGDNEQFF.

The chain combines TRBV28 with TRBJ2-1; D is undetermined. The CDR3 sequence is 13 residues long. The germline CDR1 and CDR2 sequences are MDHEN and SYDVKM. The germline V and J ends were trimmed by 2 bases and 6 bases, with 8 bases remaining between them. CDR3 in amino acids: CASSLTYPNEQFF. In DNA, the CDR3 is TGTGCCAGCAGTTTAACTTATCCCAATGAGCAGTTCTTC.

This clonotype was recorded once. V usage is TRBV30 and J usage is TRBJ1-6; 7 positions agree with TRBD1. There are 17 residues in the CDR3. Trimming took 3 bases from V and 2 from J; bases not matched to a gene: 10. The germline CDR1 and CDR2 sequences are GTSNPN and SVGIG (reference sequence). Here the CDR3 reads CAWRRSAGGTYNSPLHF. The CDR3, as DNA: TGTGCCTGGAGAAGGTCGGCAGGGGGGACCTATAATTCACCCCTCCACTTT. The variable domain in full, completed from reference TRBV30 and TRBJ1-6, reads SQTIHQWPATLVQPVGSPLSLECTVEGTSNPNLYWYRQAAGRGLQLLFYSVGIGQISSEVPQNLSASRPQDRQFILSSKKLLLSDSGFYLCAWRRSAGGTYNSPLHFGNGTRLTVT.

This clonotype was seen a handful of times. The rearrangement links TRBV4-1 to TRBJ2-2, with TRBD1 matching 7 bases. Per the germline V gene, CDR1 is MGHRA and CDR2 is YSYEKL. The ends lost 4 bases at V and 4 bases at J; junction bases unmatched: 6. The CDR3 loop spans 15 amino acids. The CDR3 here is CASSPQTGITGELFF. The CDR3 nucleotides read TGCGCCAGCAGCCCCCAGACAGGGATCACCGGGGAGCTGTTTTTT.

The chain's CDR3 is CSARDTGLGGNSPLHF. The CDR3 nucleotides are TGCAGTGCTAGAGATACGGGCCTCGGAGGGAATTCACCCCTCCACTTT. The V gene is TRBV20-1, the J gene TRBJ1-6; D is uncertain. V lost 0 bases to trimming and J lost 7 bases, with 16 bases between them. The CDR3 is made up of 16 amino acids. Germline V lookup: CDR1 DFQATT, CDR2 SNEGSKA (reference sequence).

This clonotype was observed a few times. The chain carries TRBV10-2 and TRBJ1-2; 10 bases line up with TRBD1. The J segment lost 7 bases and the V segment lost 2 bases, leaving 4 bases of the junction unmatched. This CDR3 is built from 14 residues. Germline V gives CDR1 WSHSY, CDR2 SAAADI. The CDR3 loop is CASSEVGQGFGYTF. The DNA for the CDR3 is TGCGCCAGCAGTGAGGTGGGACAGGGGTTTGGCTACACCTTC.

This clonotype was detected a few times. The V gene is TRBV9, the J gene TRBJ1-3; D is perhaps TRBD1 (6 bases). Germline CDR1 reads SGDLS; CDR2 reads YYNGEE. The length of the CDR3 is 16 residues. With 0 bases removed from V and 2 bases from J, the gap between germline ends came to 12 bases. The CDR3 DNA reads TGTGCCAGCAGCGTAGATGGGGGGCCTCCTGGAAACACCATATATTTT. Protein product: CASSVDGGPPGNTIYF.

The gene calls are TRBV12-3 or TRBV12-4 and TRBJ2-1, with 7 bases aligning to TRBD1. J gave up 8 bases and V 6 bases, and 13 bases lay outside the gene matches. The CDR3 is 15 residues long. In nucleotides, the CDR3 is TGTGCCAGCAGCCTAGGAATAACAGGGGCGGATGAGCAGTTCTTC. It yields the protein CASSLGITGADEQFF.

V is TRBV7-9 and J is TRBJ2-5; D is uncertain. V was trimmed by 2 bases and J by 1 base, leaving 8 bases between them. Per the germline V gene, CDR1 is SEHNR and CDR2 is FQNEAQ (reference sequence). The CDR3 sequence is 14 residues long. The DNA of the CDR3 is TGTGCCAGCAGCTTATTAGCCACCCAAGAGACCCAGTACTTC. As protein: CASSLLATQETQYF.

The J gene is TRBJ2-3, the V gene TRBV12-3 or TRBV12-4; TRBD2 aligns across 8 bases. V was pared by 6 bases and J by 3 bases, with 8 bases of the junction left unmatched. CDR3 length equals 15 residues. The CDR3 loop is CASSHEGTRTDTQYF. In nucleotides, the CDR3 is TGTGCCAGCAGCCACGAGGGGACTAGGACAGATACGCAGTATTTT.

This clonotype has only a few counts. The CDR3 coding sequence is TGTGCCAGCAGAGGATACATGAACACTGAAGCTTTCTTT. Protein: CASRGYMNTEAFF. This chain joins TRBV2 and TRBJ1-1; no clear D gene. This CDR3 region has 13 residues. V was shortened by 6 bases and J by 0 bases, with 8 bases between the two germline ends. CDR1 and CDR2 (germline): SNHLY, FYNNEI.

This clonotype was recorded many times. For the CDR3, the DNA is TGTGCCACCAGCGACGGGACAGATAACAATGAGCAGTTCTTC. Its translation is CATSDGTDNNEQFF. The V call is TRBV15, the J call TRBJ2-1, with 7 bases that match TRBD1. This CDR3 is 14 amino acids long. V was clipped by 5 bases and J by 5 bases; unmatched bases: 6. Germline CDR1 is LNHNV and CDR2 is YYDKDF (reference sequence).

This clonotype was recorded at least ten times. The CDR3 nucleotides are TGCGCCAGCAGTCAATCGGGGGATGGCTACACCTTC. Protein: CASSQSGDGYTF. The chain carries TRBV23-1 and TRBJ1-2; a possible D gene is TRBD1 (5 bases). TRBV23-1 is an open reading frame whose function is uncertain. CDR3 length: 12 residues. The ends were cut back, 0 bases at V and 6 bases at J, with 5 bases in the middle.

In the case of this clonotype: A much larger clone differs from this one at a single base, so this may be a read error. The rearrangement joins TRBV2 to TRBJ2-7; D may be TRBD1 (5 bases). The CDR3 covers 12 residues. Germline V CDR1 and CDR2: SNHLY, FYNNEI. Trimming took 9 bases from V and 7 from J, leaving 16 bases between them. This CDR3 reads CASQYGANEQYF. CDR3 bases: TGTGCCAGTCAATATGGGGCCAATGAGCAGTACTTC. The full variable domain, with the rest looked up from reference TRBV2 and TRBJ2-7, is EPEVTQTPSHQVTQMGQEVILRCVPISNHLYFYWYRQILGQKVEFLVSFYNNEISEKSEIFDDQFSVERPDGSNFTLKIRSTKLEDSAMYFCASQYGANEQYFGPGTRLTVT.

This clonotype has at least ten counts. The gene calls are TRBV20-1 and TRBJ2-7; D is ambiguous. Germline V CDR1 and CDR2: DFQATT, SNEGSKA (reference sequence). The CDR3 covers 14 residues. Trimming took off 3 bases at V and 0 bases at J, with 12 bases between the two ends. This CDR3 reads CSASSGESSYEQYF. In DNA form, the CDR3 reads TGCAGTGCTAGCTCTGGAGAGAGCTCCTACGAGCAGTACTTC.

The DNA of the CDR3 is TGTGCCAGTAGTCCCTTGGGCAGGGACACTGAAGCTTTCTTT. It yields the protein CASSPLGRDTEAFF. V and J are TRBV19 and TRBJ1-1; D might be TRBD1 (5 bases). V was cut by 5 bases and J by 3 bases, with 13 bases left in between. The germline V gene encodes CDR1 LNHDA and CDR2 SQIVND (reference sequence). The CDR3 has 14 amino acids.